This T cell receptor (beta chain) was documented in a study of blood T cell repertoires in COVID-19. Overall study context: Specimens from acute and convalescent COVID-19 originated in the United States, Italy and Spain.

Those enrolled, adults aged 18 to 89 years, came from 24 US areas. Participant-reported clinical history was the basis for cohort assignment. The authors' processing: Amplification with reference gene primers provided the estimates of nucleated cell counts. Sequencing was performed with immunoSEQ multiplex PCR; in TCRdb, only in-frame clones are kept and a portion is missing. That table gives V, J and clone size, and the DNA gave D and trimming. Of a few hundred thousand clones detected, about 83% appear once; the ten largest clones hold 10%. Losses at the gene ends were 0 bases for V and 7 bases for J; bases not matched to a gene: 10. Germline CDR1 reads SGDLS; CDR2 reads YYNGEE. The CDR3 extends over 17 amino acids.

Sequencing was performed on PBMCs or T cells enriched from blood (not recorded which). This clonotype originated in a woman aged 50 to 60 who had recovered from COVID-19. V usage is TRBV9 and J usage is TRBJ2-1; 10 bases align to TRBD2. The CDR3 here is CASSVGPAGGRTNEQFF. CDR3 bases: TGTGCCAGCAGCGTAGGTCCAGCGGGGGGGCGGACGAATGAGCAGTTCTTC.